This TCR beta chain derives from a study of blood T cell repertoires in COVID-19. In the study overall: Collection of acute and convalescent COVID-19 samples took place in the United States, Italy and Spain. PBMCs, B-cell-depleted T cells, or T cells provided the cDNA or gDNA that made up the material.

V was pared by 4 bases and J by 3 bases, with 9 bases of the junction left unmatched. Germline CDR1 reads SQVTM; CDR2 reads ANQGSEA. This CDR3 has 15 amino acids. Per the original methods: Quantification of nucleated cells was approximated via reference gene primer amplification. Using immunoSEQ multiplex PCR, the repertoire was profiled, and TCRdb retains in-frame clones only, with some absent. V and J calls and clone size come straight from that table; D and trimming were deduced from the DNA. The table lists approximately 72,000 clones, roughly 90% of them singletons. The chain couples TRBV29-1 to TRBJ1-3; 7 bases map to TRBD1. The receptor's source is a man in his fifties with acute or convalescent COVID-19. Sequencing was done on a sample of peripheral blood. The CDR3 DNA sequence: TGCAGCGTTGTATCCGGGACAGCGAGTGGAAACACCATATATTTT. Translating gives CSVVSGTASGNTIYF.